This TCR beta chain was identified in a study of shared clonotypes between healthy human individuals. Clones were sequenced by immunoSEQ multiplex PCR, and TCRdb holds only the in-frame ones, with some missing. This table holds fewer than 600,000 clones, roughly three quarters found once. HIV-negative, healthy adults without recent acute infections or vaccinations were the donors. Germline loops: CDR1 SGHTA, CDR2 FQGNSA. The CDR3 spans 17 residues. Trimming removed 1 base from V and 2 bases from J; junction bases left unmatched: 5. The rearrangement joins TRBV7-2 to TRBJ2-2; 9 nucleotides line up with TRBD2. The material sequenced was PBMCs. This TCR came from a middle-aged woman in good health. Some clones in this sample may be carry-over from other donors' samples. CDR3 nucleotide sequence: TGTGCCAGCAGCTTAGGTCGGCTAGCGGGAAACACCGGGGAGCTGTTTTTT. Translating it yields CASSLGRLAGNTGELFF. Variable domain in full (rest from reference TRBV7-2 and TRBJ2-2): GAGVSQSPSNKVTEKGKDVELRCDPISGHTALYWYRQSLGQGLEFLIYFQGNSAPDKSGLPSDRFSAERTGGSVSTLTIQRTQQEDSAVYLCASSLGRLAGNTGELFFGEGSRLTVL.